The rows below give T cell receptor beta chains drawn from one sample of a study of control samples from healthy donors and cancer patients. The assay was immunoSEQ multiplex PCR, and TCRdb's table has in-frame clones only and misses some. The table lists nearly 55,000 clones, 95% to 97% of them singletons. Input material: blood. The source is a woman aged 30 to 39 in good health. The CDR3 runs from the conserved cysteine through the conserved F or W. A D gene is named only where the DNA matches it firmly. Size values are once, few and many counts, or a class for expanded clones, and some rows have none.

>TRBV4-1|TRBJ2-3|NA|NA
CASSPLASGTDTQYF
TGCGCCAGCAGCCCACTAGCTTCCGGCACAGATACGCAGTATTTT
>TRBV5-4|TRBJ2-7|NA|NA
CASSLGPPLSSYEQYF
TGTGCCAGCAGCTTAGGGCCTCCTCTGAGCTCCTACGAGCAGTACTTC
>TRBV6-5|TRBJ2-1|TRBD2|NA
CASSLGQRGNEQFF
TGTGCCAGCAGTTTAGGGCAGCGGGGCAATGAGCAGTTCTTC
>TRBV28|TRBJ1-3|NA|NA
CASSTQPGTGNTIYF
TGTGCCAGCAGTACGCAACCTGGTACCGGAAACACCATATATTTT
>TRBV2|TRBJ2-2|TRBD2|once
CASRGLAGWEYTGELFF
TGTGCCAGCAGAGGACTAGCGGGATGGGAGTACACCGGGGAGCTGTTTTTT
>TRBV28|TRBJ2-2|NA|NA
CASSLGGIQTGELFF
TGTGCCAGCAGTTTAGGGGGGATTCAGACCGGGGAGCTGTTTTTT
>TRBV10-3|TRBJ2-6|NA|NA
CATAPQWEGLSGANVLTF
TGTGCCACCGCCCCGCAATGGGAAGGCCTCTCTGGGGCCAACGTCCTGACTTTC
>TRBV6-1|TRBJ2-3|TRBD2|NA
CASSVSLAGEADTQYF
TGTGCCAGCAGTGTGTCGTTAGCGGGAGAAGCAGATACGCAGTATTTT
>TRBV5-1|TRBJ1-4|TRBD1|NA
CASSTTGGTANEKLFF
TGCGCCAGCAGCACGACAGGGGGAACGGCTAATGAAAAACTGTTTTTT
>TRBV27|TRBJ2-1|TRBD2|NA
CASRISGRGVNEQFF
TGTGCCAGCAGGATTAGCGGGAGAGGGGTCAATGAGCAGTTCTTC
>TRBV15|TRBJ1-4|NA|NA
CATSRDGSGATNEKLFF
TGTGCCACCAGCAGAGATGGGAGCGGAGCAACTAATGAAAAACTGTTTTTT
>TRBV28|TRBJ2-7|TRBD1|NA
CASTYRRDRGLGEQYF
TGTGCCAGCACCTACCGCCGGGACAGGGGGCTGGGCGAGCAGTACTTC
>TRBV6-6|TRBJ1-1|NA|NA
CASSYVESLNTEAFF
TGTGCCAGCAGTTACGTTGAGTCCCTGAACACTGAAGCTTTCTTT
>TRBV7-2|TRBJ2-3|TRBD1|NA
CASSPQATGVRDTQYF
TGTGCCAGCAGCCCCCAAGCTACAGGGGTGAGGGATACGCAGTATTTT
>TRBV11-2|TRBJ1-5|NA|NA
CASSSTRGGDQPQHF
TGTGCCAGCAGCTCAACTAGGGGCGGGGATCAGCCCCAGCATTTT
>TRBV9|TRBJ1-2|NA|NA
CASSVEGVGYTF
TGTGCCAGCAGCGTGGAGGGGGTTGGCTACACCTTC
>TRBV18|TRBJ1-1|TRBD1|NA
CASSGMDRVNTEAFF
TGTGCCAGCTCAGGGATGGACAGGGTGAACACTGAAGCTTTCTTT
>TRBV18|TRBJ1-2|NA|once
CASSPRLDYGYTF
TGTGCCAGCTCACCACGACTCGACTATGGCTACACCTTC
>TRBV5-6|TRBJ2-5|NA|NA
CASSSGRETQYF
TGTGCCAGCAGCTCGGGGAGGGAGACCCAGTACTTC
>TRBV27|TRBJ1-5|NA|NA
CASSFGAGNQPQHF
TGTGCCAGCAGTTTCGGGGCGGGCAATCAGCCCCAGCATTTT
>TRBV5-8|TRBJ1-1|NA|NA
CASSVGWANTEAFF
TGTGCCAGCAGCGTGGGGTGGGCGAACACTGAAGCTTTCTTT
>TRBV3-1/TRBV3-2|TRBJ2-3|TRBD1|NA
CASSEGTGGEVDTQYF
TGTGCCAGCAGCGAGGGGACAGGAGGGGAGGTAGATACGCAGTATTTT
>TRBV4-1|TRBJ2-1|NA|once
CASSQRESSYNEQFF
TGCGCCAGCAGCCAAAGGGAATCCTCCTACAATGAGCAGTTCTTC
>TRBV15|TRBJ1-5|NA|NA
CATSRREKGNQPQHF
TGTGCCACCAGCAGAAGAGAGAAGGGGAATCAGCCCCAGCATTTT
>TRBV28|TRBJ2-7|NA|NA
CASSFFQGAYEQYF
TGTGCCAGCAGTTTTTTTCAGGGCGCCTACGAGCAGTACTTC
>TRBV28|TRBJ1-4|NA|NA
CASSLRNEGEKLFF
TGTGCCAGCAGTTTGAGGAACGAGGGTGAAAAACTGTTTTTT
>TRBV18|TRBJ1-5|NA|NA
CASSPAGQLNQPQHF
TGTGCCAGCTCACCTGCCGGGCAGCTCAATCAGCCCCAGCATTTT
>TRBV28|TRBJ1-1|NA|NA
CASTAHLWAFF
TGTGCCAGCACCGCTCACCTGTGGGCTTTCTTT
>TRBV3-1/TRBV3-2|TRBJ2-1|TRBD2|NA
CASSQRERTPFF
TGTGCCAGCAGCCAGCGGGAGAGGACCCCGTTCTTC
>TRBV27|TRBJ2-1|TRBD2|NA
CASSFPGRAVNEQFF
TGTGCCAGCAGTTTCCCCGGGAGGGCAGTCAATGAGCAGTTCTTC
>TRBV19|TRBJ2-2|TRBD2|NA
CASSPQAGDGTGELFF
TGTGCCAGTAGCCCCCAAGCGGGAGATGGTACCGGGGAGCTGTTTTTT
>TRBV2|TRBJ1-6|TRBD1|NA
CASMPGQGSSPLHF
TGTGCCAGCATGCCGGGACAGGGTAGTTCACCCCTCCACTTT
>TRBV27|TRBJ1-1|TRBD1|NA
CASSRTRDRVSNTEAFF
TGTGCCAGCAGTCGAACCCGGGACAGGGTTTCGAACACTGAAGCTTTCTTT
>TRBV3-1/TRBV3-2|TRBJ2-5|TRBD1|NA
CASSRKPGQGQETQYF
TGTGCCAGCAGCCGGAAACCGGGACAGGGTCAAGAGACCCAGTACTTC
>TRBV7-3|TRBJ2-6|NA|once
CASSLQGAGANVLTF
TGTGCCAGCAGCTTACAGGGCGCTGGGGCCAACGTCCTGACTTTC
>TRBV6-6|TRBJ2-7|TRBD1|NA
CASSYSRDSNAYEQYF
TGTGCCAGCAGTTACTCCCGGGACAGTAATGCCTACGAGCAGTACTTC
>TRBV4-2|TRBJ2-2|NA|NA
CASSQVSADGELFF
TGTGCCAGCAGCCAAGTCTCAGCGGACGGGGAGCTGTTTTTT
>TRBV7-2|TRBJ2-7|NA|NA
CASSLGGGGVFEQYF
TGTGCCAGCAGCTTAGGAGGGGGAGGGGTGTTCGAGCAGTACTTC
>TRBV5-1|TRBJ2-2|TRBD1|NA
CASSLGQGITGELFF
TGCGCCAGCAGCCTGGGACAGGGCATAACCGGGGAGCTGTTTTTT
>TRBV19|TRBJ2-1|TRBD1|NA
CASTPVGGADNEQFF
TGTGCCAGTACCCCCGTAGGGGGCGCGGACAATGAGCAGTTCTTC
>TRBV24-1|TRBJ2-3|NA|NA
CATSVWGAGTDTQYF
TGTGCCACCAGTGTATGGGGGGCTGGCACAGATACGCAGTATTTT
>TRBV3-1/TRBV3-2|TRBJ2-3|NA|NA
CASSPNSDTQYF
TGTGCCAGCAGCCCCAATTCAGATACGCAGTATTTT
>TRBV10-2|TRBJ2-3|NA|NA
CASNREDSAGTQYF
TGCGCCAGCAACCGGGAAGATAGTGCGGGTACGCAGTATTTT
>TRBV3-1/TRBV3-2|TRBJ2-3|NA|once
CASSRGLAQVADTQYF
TGTGCCAGCAGCCGGGGTCTGGCGCAGGTGGCGGATACGCAGTATTTT
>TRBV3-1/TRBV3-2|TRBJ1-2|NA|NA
CASSQGAWGYTF
TGTGCCAGCAGCCAAGGGGCCTGGGGCTACACCTTC
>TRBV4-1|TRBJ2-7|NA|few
CASSQGRGEQYF
TGCGCCAGCAGCCAAGGGAGGGGCGAGCAGTACTTC
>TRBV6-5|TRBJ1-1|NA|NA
CASRKEGTTEAFF
TGTGCCAGCAGGAAGGAGGGTACCACTGAAGCTTTCTTT
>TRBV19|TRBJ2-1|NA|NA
CASSIPGASEQFF
TGTGCCAGTAGTATCCCAGGGGCTAGTGAGCAGTTCTTC
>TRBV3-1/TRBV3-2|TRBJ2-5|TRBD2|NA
CASSLATGDSGRKGTQYF
TGTGCCAGCAGCCTCGCTACAGGAGATAGCGGGAGAAAGGGGACCCAGTACTTC
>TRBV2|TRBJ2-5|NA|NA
CASNVDEGETQYF
TGTGCCAGCAACGTAGACGAAGGGGAGACCCAGTACTTC
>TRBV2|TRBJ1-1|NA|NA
CASSEVSAEAFF
TGTGCCAGCAGTGAAGTCAGCGCTGAAGCTTTCTTT
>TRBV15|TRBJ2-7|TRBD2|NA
CATSSSGLAGIKQYF
TGTGCCACCAGCAGCTCGGGACTAGCGGGGATCAAGCAGTACTTC
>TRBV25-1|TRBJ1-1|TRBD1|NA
CASSPRQGVNTEAFF
TGTGCCAGCAGTCCCCGACAGGGGGTGAACACTGAAGCTTTCTTT